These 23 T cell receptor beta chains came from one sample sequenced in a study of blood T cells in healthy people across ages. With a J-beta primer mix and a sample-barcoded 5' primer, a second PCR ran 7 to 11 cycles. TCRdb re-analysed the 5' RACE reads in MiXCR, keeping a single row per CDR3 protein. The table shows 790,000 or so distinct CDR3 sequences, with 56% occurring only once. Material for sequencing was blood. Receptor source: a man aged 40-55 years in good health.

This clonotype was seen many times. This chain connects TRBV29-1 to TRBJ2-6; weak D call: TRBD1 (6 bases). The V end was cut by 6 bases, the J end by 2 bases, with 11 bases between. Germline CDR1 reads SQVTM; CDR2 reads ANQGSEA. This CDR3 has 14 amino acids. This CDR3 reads CSVDTGTGANVLTF. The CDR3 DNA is TGCAGCGTGGATACAGGGACTGGGGCCAACGTCCTGACTTTC.

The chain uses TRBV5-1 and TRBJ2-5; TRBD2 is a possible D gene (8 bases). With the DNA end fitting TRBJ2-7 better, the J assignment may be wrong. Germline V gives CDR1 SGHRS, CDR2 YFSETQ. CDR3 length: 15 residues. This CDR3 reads CASSDAGGQFHEQYF. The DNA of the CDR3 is TGCGCCAGCAGCGATGCGGGGGGACAGTTCCACGAGCAGTACTTC.

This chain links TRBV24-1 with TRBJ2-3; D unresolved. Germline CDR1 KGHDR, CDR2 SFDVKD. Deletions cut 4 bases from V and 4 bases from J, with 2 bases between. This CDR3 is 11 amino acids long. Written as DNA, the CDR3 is TGTGCCACCAGTGAGTCAGATACGCAGTATTTT. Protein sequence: CATSESDTQYF.

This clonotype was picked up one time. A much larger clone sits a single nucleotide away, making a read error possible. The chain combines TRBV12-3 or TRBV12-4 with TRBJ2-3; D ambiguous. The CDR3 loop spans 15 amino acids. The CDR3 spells CASSLAVLRTDAQYF. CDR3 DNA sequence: TGTGCCAGCAGTTTGGCAGTACTGCGCACAGATGCGCAGTATTTT.

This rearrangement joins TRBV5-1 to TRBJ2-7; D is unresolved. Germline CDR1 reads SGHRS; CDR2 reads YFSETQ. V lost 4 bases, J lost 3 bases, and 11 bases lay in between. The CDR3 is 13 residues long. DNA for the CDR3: TGCGCCAGCAGCCCGGGCGGAGTCTACGAGCAGTACTTC. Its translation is CASSPGGVYEQYF.

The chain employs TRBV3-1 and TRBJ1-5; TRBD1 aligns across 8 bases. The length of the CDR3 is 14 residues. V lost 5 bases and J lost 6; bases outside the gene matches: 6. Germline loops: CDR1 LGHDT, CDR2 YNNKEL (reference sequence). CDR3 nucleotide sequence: TGTGCCAGCAGCAACGGACAGGGCTCTCAGCCCCAGCATTTT. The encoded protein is CASSNGQGSQPQHF.

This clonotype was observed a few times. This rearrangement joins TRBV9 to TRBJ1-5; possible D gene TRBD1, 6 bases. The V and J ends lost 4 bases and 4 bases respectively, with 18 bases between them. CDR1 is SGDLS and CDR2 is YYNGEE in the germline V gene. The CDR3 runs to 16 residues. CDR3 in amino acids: CASSPGPWQGNQPQHF. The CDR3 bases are TGTGCCAGCAGCCCCGGTCCGTGGCAGGGGAATCAGCCCCAGCATTTT. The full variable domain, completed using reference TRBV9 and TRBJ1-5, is DSGVTQTPKHLITATGQRVTLRCSPRSGDLSVYWYQQSLDQGLQFLIQYYNGEERAKGNILERFSAQQFPDLHSELNLSSLELGDSALYFCASSPGPWQGNQPQHFGDGTRLSIL.

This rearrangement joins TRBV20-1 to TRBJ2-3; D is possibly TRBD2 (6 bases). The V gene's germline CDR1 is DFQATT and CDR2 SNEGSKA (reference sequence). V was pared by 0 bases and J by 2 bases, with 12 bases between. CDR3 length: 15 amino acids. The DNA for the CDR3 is TGCAGTGCTAGAGATCTGGGGGGATTCACAGATACGCAGTATTTT. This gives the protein CSARDLGGFTDTQYF.

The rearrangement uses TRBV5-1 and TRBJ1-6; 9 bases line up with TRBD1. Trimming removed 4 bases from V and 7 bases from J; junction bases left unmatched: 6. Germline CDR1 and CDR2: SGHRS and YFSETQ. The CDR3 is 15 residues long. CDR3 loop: CASSLDRGVNSPLHF. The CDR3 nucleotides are TGCGCCAGCAGCCTGGACAGGGGAGTAAATTCACCCCTCCACTTT.

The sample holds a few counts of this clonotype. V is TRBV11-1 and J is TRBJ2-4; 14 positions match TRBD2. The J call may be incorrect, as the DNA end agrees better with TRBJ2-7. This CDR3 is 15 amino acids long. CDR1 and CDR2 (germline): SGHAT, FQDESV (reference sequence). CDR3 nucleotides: TGTGCCAGCAGCCGTGGGGGACTAGCGGGAGACGAGCAGTACTTC. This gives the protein CASSRGGLAGDEQYF.

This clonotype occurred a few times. The CDR3 coding sequence is TGTGCCAGCAGCTTGGAAACCAGGGCCACGTCAGAGACCCAGTACTTC. This sequence encodes CASSLETRATSETQYF. The genes are TRBV5-5 and TRBJ2-5, with TRBD1 as a possible D gene (5 bases). This CDR3 has 16 residues. Germline assignment: CDR1 SGHKS and CDR2 YYEKEE (reference sequence). Trimming shortened V by 0 bases and J by 4 bases, and 16 bases separated the two germline ends.

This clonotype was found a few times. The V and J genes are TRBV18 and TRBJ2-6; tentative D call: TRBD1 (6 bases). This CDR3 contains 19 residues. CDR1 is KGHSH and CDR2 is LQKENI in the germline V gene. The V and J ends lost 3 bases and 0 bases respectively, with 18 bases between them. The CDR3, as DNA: TGTGCCAGCTCACCTCGTACAGGGACCCCTACCTCTGGGGCCAACGTCCTGACTTTC. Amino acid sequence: CASSPRTGTPTSGANVLTF. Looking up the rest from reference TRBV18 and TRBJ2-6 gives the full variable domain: NAGVMQNPRHLVRRRGQEARLRCSPMKGHSHVYWYRQLPEEGLKFMVYLQKENIIDESGMPKERFSAEFPKEGPSILRIQQVVRGDSAAYFCASSPRTGTPTSGANVLTFGAGSRLTVL.

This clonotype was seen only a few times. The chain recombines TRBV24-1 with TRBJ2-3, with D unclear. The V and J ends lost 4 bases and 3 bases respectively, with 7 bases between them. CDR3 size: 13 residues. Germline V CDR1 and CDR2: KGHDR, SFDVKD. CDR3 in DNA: TGTGCCACCAGTGACCTTAGAACAGATACGCAGTATTTT. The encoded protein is CATSDLRTDTQYF.

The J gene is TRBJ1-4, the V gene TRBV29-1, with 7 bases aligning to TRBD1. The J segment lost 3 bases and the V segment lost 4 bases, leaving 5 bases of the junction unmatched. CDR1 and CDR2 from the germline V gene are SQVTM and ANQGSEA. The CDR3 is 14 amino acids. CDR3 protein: CSVGVGGPNEKLFF. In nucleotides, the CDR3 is TGCAGCGTTGGAGTAGGGGGCCCTAATGAAAAACTGTTTTTT. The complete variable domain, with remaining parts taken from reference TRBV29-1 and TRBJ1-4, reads SAVISQKPSRDICQRGTSLTIQCQVDSQVTMMFWYRQQPGQSLTLIATANQGSEATYESGFVIDKFPISRPNLTFSTLTVSNMSPEDSSIYLCSVGVGGPNEKLFFGSGTQLSVL.

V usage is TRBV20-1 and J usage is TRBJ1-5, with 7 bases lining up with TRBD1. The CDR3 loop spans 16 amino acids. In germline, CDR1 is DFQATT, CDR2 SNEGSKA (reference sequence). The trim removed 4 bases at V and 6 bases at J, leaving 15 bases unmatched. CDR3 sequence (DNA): TGCAGTGCTATATCGTTCGGGGCAGGGGGGAGTCAGCCCCAGCATTTT. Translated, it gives CSAISFGAGGSQPQHF.

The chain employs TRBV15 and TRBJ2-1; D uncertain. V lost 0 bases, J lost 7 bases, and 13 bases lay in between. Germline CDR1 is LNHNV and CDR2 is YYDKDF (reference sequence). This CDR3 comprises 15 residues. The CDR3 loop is CATSRDPGSFNEQFF. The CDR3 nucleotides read TGTGCCACCAGCAGAGATCCGGGTAGCTTTAATGAGCAGTTCTTC.

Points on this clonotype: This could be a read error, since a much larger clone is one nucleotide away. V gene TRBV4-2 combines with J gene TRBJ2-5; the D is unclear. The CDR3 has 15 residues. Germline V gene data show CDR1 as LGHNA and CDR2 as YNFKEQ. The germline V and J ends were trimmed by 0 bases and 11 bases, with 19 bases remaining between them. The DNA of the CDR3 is TGTGCCAGCAGCCAAGATTATGGTGGGATTAATGAGCAGTACTTC. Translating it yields CASSQDYGGINEQYF.

The chain's CDR3 is CASSQDVRVNSPLHF. DNA of the CDR3: TGTGCCAGCAGCCAAGATGTCCGAGTTAATTCACCCCTCCACTTT. The rearrangement links TRBV4-2 to TRBJ1-6; D is unresolved. The CDR3 totals 15 residues. CDR1 LGHNA and CDR2 YNFKEQ come from the germline V gene. Trimming removed 0 bases from V and 6 bases from J, with 9 bases in between.

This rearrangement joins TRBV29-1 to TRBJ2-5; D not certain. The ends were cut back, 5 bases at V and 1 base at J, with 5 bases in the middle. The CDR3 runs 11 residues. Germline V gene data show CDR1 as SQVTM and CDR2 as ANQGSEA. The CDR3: CSVSLQETQYF. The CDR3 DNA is TGCAGCGTTTCTCTCCAAGAGACCCAGTACTTC.

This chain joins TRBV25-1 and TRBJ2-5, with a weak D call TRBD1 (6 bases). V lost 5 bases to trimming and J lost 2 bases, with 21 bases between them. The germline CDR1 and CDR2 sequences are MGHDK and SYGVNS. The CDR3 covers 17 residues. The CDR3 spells CASSRSEGRGVQETQYF. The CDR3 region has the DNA TGTGCCAGCAGTCGATCAGAGGGCAGGGGCGTTCAAGAGACCCAGTACTTC. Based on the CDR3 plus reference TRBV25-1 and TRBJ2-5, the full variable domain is EADIYQTPRYLVIGTGKKITLECSQTMGHDKMYWYQQDPGMELHLIHYSYGVNSTEKGDLSSESTVSRIRTEHFPLTLESARPSHTSQYLCASSRSEGRGVQETQYFGPGTRLLVL.

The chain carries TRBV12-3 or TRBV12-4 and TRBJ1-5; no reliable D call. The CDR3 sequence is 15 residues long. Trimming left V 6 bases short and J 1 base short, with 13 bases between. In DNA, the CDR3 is TGTGCCAGCAGCCGTCGTCCGGGCAGCAATCAGCCCCAGCATTTT. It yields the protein CASSRRPGSNQPQHF.

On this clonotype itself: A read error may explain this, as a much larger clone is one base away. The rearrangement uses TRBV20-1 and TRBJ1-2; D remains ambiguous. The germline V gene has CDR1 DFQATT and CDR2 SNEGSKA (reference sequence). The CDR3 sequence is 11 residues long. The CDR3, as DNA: TGCAGCTTTTCTTTATTCCCCGGCCACACCTTC. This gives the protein CSFSLFPGHTF.

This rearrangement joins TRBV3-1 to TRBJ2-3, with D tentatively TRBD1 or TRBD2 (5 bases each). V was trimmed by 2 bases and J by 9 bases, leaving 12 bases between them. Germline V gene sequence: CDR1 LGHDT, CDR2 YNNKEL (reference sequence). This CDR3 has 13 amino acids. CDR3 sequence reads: CASSQPEGDTQYF. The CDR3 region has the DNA TGTGCCAGCAGCCAACCTGAAGGGGACACGCAGTATTTT.